A selection of T cell receptor beta chains follows, all from one sample in a study of cytomegalovirus exposure and HLA in healthy donors. Sequenced by immunoSEQ multiplex PCR; TCRdb stores in-frame clones only, minus some. The sample comprises tens of thousands of clones, under 96% of which are singletons, and about 4.5% rests with the top ten. Sequenced sample: PBMCs. The receptor source for this set is a woman between 18 and 30 years old in good health and CMV-seropositive. The CDR3 runs from the conserved cysteine through the conserved F or W. D genes are given only for firm matches.

d_call: TRBD2; j_call: TRBJ2-3; v_call: TRBV6-5; cdr3_nt: TGTGCCAGCAGATGGGGACTAGCGGGGGGGGATACGCAGTATTTT; cdr3_aa: CASRWGLAGGDTQYF
d_call: NA; j_call: TRBJ1-1; v_call: TRBV30; cdr3_nt: TGTGCCTGGAGGGTAGACGGCGGGGCTTTCTTT; cdr3_aa: CAWRVDGGAFF
d_call: TRBD1; j_call: TRBJ2-7; v_call: TRBV7-8; cdr3_nt: TGTGCCAGCAGCTCCCGGACAGGGATAAGTTACGAGCAGTACTTC; cdr3_aa: CASSSRTGISYEQYF
d_call: NA; j_call: TRBJ2-5; v_call: TRBV6-1; cdr3_nt: TGTGCCAGCAGTCACAATGGGGGGATCCAAGAGACCCAGTACTTC; cdr3_aa: CASSHNGGIQETQYF
d_call: TRBD1; j_call: TRBJ1-1; v_call: TRBV7-9; cdr3_nt: TGTGCCAGCAGCTTAGGGGACAGGGGTTTCACTGAAGCTTTCTTT; cdr3_aa: CASSLGDRGFTEAFF
d_call: TRBD2; j_call: TRBJ2-3; v_call: TRBV7-9; cdr3_nt: TGTGCCAGCAGCTTCCCGGGACTAGCGGGAACTAGCACAGATACGCAGTATTTT; cdr3_aa: CASSFPGLAGTSTDTQYF
d_call: NA; j_call: TRBJ2-5; v_call: TRBV11-2; cdr3_nt: TGTGCCAGCAGCTTAGATTCGCCTGCAGGGTTCATCCCAGAGACCCAGTACTTC; cdr3_aa: CASSLDSPAGFIPETQYF
d_call: NA; j_call: TRBJ2-2; v_call: TRBV5-6; cdr3_nt: TGTGCCAGCAGCTTGGCAGGGACACGTTACACCGGGGAGCTGTTTTTT; cdr3_aa: CASSLAGTRYTGELFF
d_call: NA; j_call: TRBJ1-2; v_call: TRBV28; cdr3_nt: TGTGCCAGCAGCGTCACAGGAGCTGGCTACACCTTC; cdr3_aa: CASSVTGAGYTF
d_call: NA; j_call: TRBJ1-2; v_call: TRBV6-1; cdr3_nt: TGTGCCAGCAGTGAGGAGTGGGTGATGACTGGCTACACCTTC; cdr3_aa: CASSEEWVMTGYTF
d_call: NA; j_call: TRBJ2-1; v_call: TRBV7-9; cdr3_nt: TGTGCCAGCAGCTTAGCAATTGGGAGCTCCTACAATGAGCAGTTCTTC; cdr3_aa: CASSLAIGSSYNEQFF
d_call: NA; j_call: TRBJ1-5; v_call: TRBV7-8; cdr3_nt: TGTGCCAGCAGCTTAGGGGCAGTGGCCCTTAGCAATCAGCCCCAGCATTTT; cdr3_aa: CASSLGAVALSNQPQHF
d_call: TRBD1; j_call: TRBJ2-1; v_call: TRBV7-9; cdr3_nt: TGTGCCAGCAGCCTTGGGACAGGCCCGAATAACAATGAGCAGTTCTTC; cdr3_aa: CASSLGTGPNNNEQFF